This T cell receptor (beta chain) was captured in a study of PD-1 blockade in classical Hodgkin lymphoma. Data came from immunoSEQ multiplex PCR; TCRdb stores just in-frame clones and leaves some out. Here the sample spans about 90,000 clones, 89% being singletons. Each patient experienced a relapse that followed autologous stem cell transplantation, and brentuximab vedotin exposure varied. Germline values: CDR1 MDHEN, CDR2 SYDVKM. This CDR3 has 16 amino acids. Trimming removed 0 bases at V and 4 bases at J, with 15 bases between. The TCR was taken from a human donor with classical Hodgkin lymphoma. Material: peripheral blood mononuclear cells (PBMCs), obtained before the second cycle of nivolumab. This sequence joins TRBV28 and TRBJ1-1, with D perhaps matching TRBD1 (6 bases). The CDR3 reads CASSLWVVWGATEAFF. The CDR3 coding sequence is TGTGCCAGCAGTTTATGGGTGGTATGGGGGGCCACTGAAGCTTTCTTT.